These 30 T cell receptor beta chains share one sample of origin, sequenced in a study of blood T cell repertoires in COVID-19. The protocol was immunoSEQ multiplex PCR, while the TCRdb copy is restricted to in-frame clones and leaves out a portion. This table holds about 83,000 clones, roughly 86% found once. Sequencing was performed on peripheral blood. The source of these receptors is a man over 45 with active COVID-19.

V is TRBV5-8 and J is TRBJ1-3; D may be TRBD1 (5 bases). The CDR3 sequence is 17 residues long. Trimming pared 4 bases from V and 0 bases from J, leaving 17 bases between. In germline, CDR1 is SGHTS, CDR2 YDEGEE. The CDR3 region is CASSPARGPSSGNTIYF. The DNA of the CDR3 is TGTGCCAGCAGCCCAGCGCGGGGCCCGAGCTCTGGAAACACCATATATTTT.

The chain employs TRBV5-1 and TRBJ2-1; 10 bases are a match to TRBD2. Trimming at V came to 4 bases and at J to 2 bases, leaving 9 bases not matched to a gene. This CDR3 is 17 amino acids long. CDR1 is SGHRS, CDR2 YFSETQ, per germline. In DNA form, the CDR3 reads TGCGCCAGCAGCCTTAGGACTAGCGGACCCCCCTACAATGAGCAGTTCTTC. Its protein product is CASSLRTSGPPYNEQFF.

This clone was seen a handful of times. The chain has TRBV11-2 and TRBJ2-5; 11 positions agree with TRBD2. Trimming cost V 2 bases and J 3 bases; bases outside gene matches: 5. CDR1 is SGHAT, CDR2 FQNNGV, per germline. The CDR3 has 16 amino acids. CDR3 loop: CASSLLAGGREETQYF. CDR3 bases: TGTGCCAGCAGCTTACTAGCGGGGGGACGGGAAGAGACCCAGTACTTC.

This clone was seen more than once but under ten times. This chain uses TRBV28 with TRBJ1-5, with TRBD1 as a possible D gene (5 bases). V was trimmed by 4 bases and J by 4 bases, leaving 14 bases between them. The CDR3 is 15 residues long. Germline V gene data show CDR1 as MDHEN and CDR2 as SYDVKM. The CDR3, as DNA: TGTGCCAGCAGTTCGGGACTCCGGGGGAATCAGCCCCAGCATTTT. Translation gives CASSSGLRGNQPQHF. Using reference TRBV28 and TRBJ1-5 for the parts outside the CDR3, the full variable domain is DVKVTQSSRYLVKRTGEKVFLECVQDMDHENMFWYRQDPGLGLRLIYFSYDVKMKEKGDIPEGYSVSREKKERFSLILESASTNQTSMYLCASSSGLRGNQPQHFGDGTRLSIL.

V and J are TRBV5-4 and TRBJ1-4, with D uncertain. The CDR3 is 17 residues long. Trimming left V 2 bases short and J 4 bases short, with 18 bases between. Per germline, CDR1 SGHNT and CDR2 YYREEE (reference sequence). DNA for the CDR3: TGTGCCAGCAGCTTAAGGGAGACTTACCCCGGTAATGAAAAACTGTTTTTT. Amino acid sequence: CASSLRETYPGNEKLFF. Based on the CDR3 plus reference TRBV5-4 and TRBJ1-4, the full variable domain is ETGVTQSPTHLIKTRGQQVTLRCSSQSGHNTVSWYQQALGQGPQFIFQYYREEENGRGNFPPRFSGLQFPNYSSELNVNALELDDSALYLCASSLRETYPGNEKLFFGSGTQLSVL.

This rearrangement joins TRBV29-1 to TRBJ1-1; no definite D call. The CDR3 totals 11 residues. The germline V and J ends were trimmed by 6 bases and 8 bases, with 13 bases remaining between them. Germline-derived CDR1 and CDR2 are SQVTM and ANQGSEA. The CDR3: CSVHIYAEAFF. The CDR3 bases are TGCAGCGTCCATATATACGCGGAAGCTTTCTTT.

The chain employs TRBV5-1 and TRBJ1-2; 10 nucleotides match TRBD1. Germline values: CDR1 SGHRS, CDR2 YFSETQ. Unmatched junction bases numbered 11, after V lost 4 bases and J lost 2 bases. The CDR3 is 17 amino acids. This CDR3 reads CASSTLPGTGENYGYTF. In nucleotides, the CDR3 is TGCGCCAGCAGCACACTCCCCGGGACAGGGGAGAACTATGGCTACACCTTC.

This chain joins TRBV7-2 and TRBJ1-2, with TRBD1 matching 11 bases. This CDR3 has 14 residues. Germline values: CDR1 SGHTA, CDR2 FQGNSA. V lost 5 bases to trimming and J lost 8 bases; unmatched junction nucleotides: 7. The CDR3: CASSPRGQGGGYTF. The DNA of the CDR3 is TGTGCCAGCAGCCCACGGGGACAGGGGGGCGGCTACACCTTC. The entire variable domain, with the rest obtained from reference TRBV7-2 and TRBJ1-2, is as follows: GAGVSQSPSNKVTEKGKDVELRCDPISGHTALYWYRQSLGQGLEFLIYFQGNSAPDKSGLPSDRFSAERTGGSVSTLTIQRTQQEDSAVYLCASSPRGQGGGYTFGSGTRLTVV.

This sequence joins TRBV5-4 and TRBJ1-4, with 8 positions matching TRBD1. V trimming: 2 bases; J trimming: 4 bases; junction bases outside the gene matches: 10. The V gene's germline CDR1 is SGHNT and CDR2 YYREEE (reference sequence). This CDR3 has 17 amino acids. The CDR3 coding sequence is TGTGCCAGCAGCTTCATAGGCGGGGACAGGCATAATGAAAAACTGTTTTTT. Translated, it gives CASSFIGGDRHNEKLFF.

CDR3 residues: CASSPWLVAGVTETQYF. The CDR3 DNA is TGTGCCAGCAGCCCCTGGTTGGTAGCGGGAGTGACAGAGACCCAGTACTTC. The chain recombines TRBV11-2 with TRBJ2-5; 9 bases are shared with TRBD2. This CDR3 region has 17 residues. Germline CDR1 is SGHAT and CDR2 is FQNNGV. The V and J ends lost 5 bases and 4 bases, in that order; junction bases with no gene match: 14.

The chain couples TRBV7-8 to TRBJ2-7; TRBD2 agrees at 11 bases. The junction had 18 bases not matched to a gene; V was cut back by 5 bases and J by 6 bases. The CDR3 is 18 residues long. Germline values: CDR1 SGHVS, CDR2 FQNEAQ. The CDR3 DNA reads as TGTGCCAGCAGCCATAGCGATTTCACTAGCGGGAGTCTCGGCGAGCAGTACTTC. Translated: CASSHSDFTSGSLGEQYF.

The chain combines TRBV6-2 or TRBV6-3 with TRBJ2-7; perhaps TRBD1 as D (5 bases). Germline V gene lookup returns CDR1 MNHEY and CDR2 SVGEGT. With 2 bases removed from V and 9 bases from J, the gap between germline ends came to 11 bases. The CDR3 consists of 12 residues. CDR3 in DNA: TGTGCCAGCAGTTACCAACAGACAGCGCAGTACTTC. This sequence encodes CASSYQQTAQYF.

The rearrangement joins TRBV2 to TRBJ1-1; 9 bases are a match to TRBD1. J was trimmed by 5 bases and V by 4 bases; bases with no gene match: 5. The CDR3 totals 14 residues. The germline gives CDR1 SNHLY, CDR2 FYNNEI. In DNA, the CDR3 is TGTGCCAGCAGTGCCCGACAGGGGGTAACTGAAGCTTTCTTT. Its translation is CASSARQGVTEAFF. Looking up the rest from reference TRBV2 and TRBJ1-1 gives the full variable domain: EPEVTQTPSHQVTQMGQEVILRCVPISNHLYFYWYRQILGQKVEFLVSFYNNEISEKSEIFDDQFSVERPDGSNFTLKIRSTKLEDSAMYFCASSARQGVTEAFFGQGTRLTVV.

This clone turned up a few times. This chain uses TRBV13 with TRBJ1-1; no definite D call. This CDR3 comprises 14 residues. Trimming removed 5 bases from V and 5 bases from J, with 15 bases in between. Per germline, CDR1 PRHDT and CDR2 FYEKMQ (reference sequence). The CDR3 is CASSETLGGTEAFF. In nucleotides, the CDR3 is TGTGCCAGCAGCGAGACACTTGGAGGGACTGAAGCTTTCTTT.

This chain links TRBV2 with TRBJ1-2; possibly TRBD1 for D (5 bases). This CDR3 has 15 amino acids. Trimming cost V 6 bases and J 8 bases, with 22 bases left between them. Germline CDR1 and CDR2: SNHLY and FYNNEI. CDR3: CASRPTGDTMGGYTF. In DNA, the CDR3 is TGTGCCAGCAGACCCACGGGGGATACGATGGGCGGCTACACCTTC.

This clone was observed a handful of times. The rearrangement links TRBV24-1 to TRBJ2-7, with TRBD2 as a possible D gene (6 bases). The CDR3 is 15 amino acids. Germline assignment: CDR1 KGHDR and CDR2 SFDVKD. The V end was cut by 3 bases, the J end by 0 bases, with 11 bases between. This chain's CDR3 is CATSDDSGSSYEQYF. In DNA form, the CDR3 reads TGTGCCACCAGTGATGATAGCGGAAGCTCCTACGAGCAGTACTTC.

The chain has TRBV7-6 and TRBJ1-6; 9 bases line up with TRBD1. The germline CDR1 and CDR2 sequences are SGHVS and FNYEAQ. The CDR3 sequence is 15 residues long. J gave up 9 bases and V 1 base, and 4 bases lay outside the gene matches. The CDR3 protein is CASSLGGQGVSPLHF. The CDR3 DNA follows: TGTGCCAGCAGCTTAGGGGGACAGGGAGTTTCACCCCTCCACTTT.

The chain employs TRBV27 and TRBJ2-2; TRBD1 aligns across 7 bases. Germline loops: CDR1 MNHEY, CDR2 SMNVEV (reference sequence). This CDR3 is 16 amino acids long. Trimming removed 6 bases from V and 2 bases from J; junction bases left unmatched: 9. In DNA form, the CDR3 reads TGTGCCAGCAGGCTAAGGGGGCCCCTAAACACCGGGGAGCTGTTTTTT. It is translated as CASRLRGPLNTGELFF.

This chain uses TRBV24-1 with TRBJ2-1; TRBD2 matches 10 bases. Trimming took 3 bases from V and 8 from J; bases not matched to a gene: 12. The CDR3 runs to 17 residues. Looked up from germline, CDR1 is KGHDR and CDR2 is SFDVKD. CDR3 sequence (DNA): TGTGCCACCAGTGATACCCGGCCTAGCGGGAGTGACGATGAGCAGTTCTTC. As protein: CATSDTRPSGSDDEQFF.

The chain has TRBV19 and TRBJ1-3; no firm D call. CDR3 length: 15 amino acids. The V and J ends lost 0 bases and 0 bases respectively, with 6 bases between them. Germline V lookup: CDR1 LNHDA, CDR2 SQIVND (reference sequence). Here the CDR3 reads CASSIDRDSGNTIYF. The DNA for the CDR3 is TGTGCCAGTAGTATAGACCGAGACTCTGGAAACACCATATATTTT.

The rearrangement joins TRBV5-1 to TRBJ2-1, with 9 bases aligning to TRBD2. Germline loops: CDR1 SGHRS, CDR2 YFSETQ. With V trimmed by 0 bases and J by 8 bases, 6 bases remained unmatched. The CDR3 is 15 residues long. CDR3 nucleotide sequence: TGCGCCAGCAGCTTGGGAGCGGGAGGTCAGGATGAGCAGTTCTTC. It translates to CASSLGAGGQDEQFF.

This rearrangement joins TRBV5-5 to TRBJ1-1, with D uncertain. Deletions cut 0 bases from V and 4 bases from J, with 10 bases between. The CDR3 is 14 residues long. The germline V gene encodes CDR1 SGHKS and CDR2 YYEKEE (reference sequence). CDR3 amino acids: CASSLEWSGTEAFF. The DNA for the CDR3 is TGTGCCAGCAGCTTGGAATGGTCCGGCACTGAAGCTTTCTTT.

This clone has just one count. The V gene is TRBV5-1, the J gene TRBJ1-4; 8 bases line up with TRBD1. This CDR3 region has 15 residues. Germline CDR1 SGHRS, CDR2 YFSETQ. With 2 bases clipped from V and 6 bases from J, the junction kept 6 bases outside the gene matches. The DNA of the CDR3 is TGCGCCAGCAGCTTAGCAGGGGGCGCGGATGAAAAACTGTTTTTT. Its protein is CASSLAGGADEKLFF. Supplemented by reference TRBV5-1 and TRBJ1-4, the full variable domain reads KAGVTQTPRYLIKTRGQQVTLSCSPISGHRSVSWYQQTPGQGLQFLFEYFSETQRNKGNFPGRFSGRQFSNSRSEMNVSTLELGDSALYLCASSLAGGADEKLFFGSGTQLSVL.

The chain uses TRBV27 and TRBJ1-5; D perhaps matches TRBD1 (5 bases). Germline CDR1 is MNHEY and CDR2 is SMNVEV (reference sequence). The germline V and J ends were trimmed by 2 bases and 6 bases, with 11 bases remaining between them. The length of the CDR3 is 14 residues. DNA for the CDR3: TGTGCCAGCAGTTTACAGGGTCAGGGTCAGCCCCAGCATTTT. Translating it yields CASSLQGQGQPQHF.

This rearrangement joins TRBV21-1 to TRBJ1-3. TRBV21-1 is an annotated pseudogene. The length of the CDR3 is 18 residues. The DNA of the CDR3 is TGTGCCAGCCTATTCCCCTTGCGGGGGAGAAGTTCTGGAAACACCATATATTTT. Protein: CASLFPLRGRSSGNTIYF.

The chain is built from TRBV28 and TRBJ1-2; D call uncertain. V shed 6 bases and J shed 0 bases, with 5 bases lying between them. Germline V gene lookup returns CDR1 MDHEN and CDR2 SYDVKM. The CDR3 covers 12 residues. The chain's CDR3 is CASREANYGYTF. Here the CDR3 DNA reads TGTGCCAGCAGGGAGGCTAACTATGGCTACACCTTC.

The chain uses TRBV7-2 and TRBJ2-1, with D possibly matching TRBD2 (5 bases). V lost 4 bases, J lost 6 bases, and 19 bases lay in between. The CDR3 consists of 16 residues. CDR1 and CDR2 (germline): SGHTA, FQGNSA. CDR3 nucleotides: TGTGCCAGCAGCTCCGTATCCGGACTTCAAGGCAATGAGCAGTTCTTC. It codes for CASSSVSGLQGNEQFF. Drawing the rest from reference TRBV7-2 and TRBJ2-1, the complete variable domain is GAGVSQSPSNKVTEKGKDVELRCDPISGHTALYWYRQSLGQGLEFLIYFQGNSAPDKSGLPSDRFSAERTGGSVSTLTIQRTQQEDSAVYLCASSSVSGLQGNEQFFGPGTRLTVL.

This sequence joins TRBV5-1 and TRBJ1-3; maybe TRBD1 (5 bases). V lost 0 bases, J lost 8 bases, and 12 bases lay in between. This CDR3 has 14 amino acids. CDR1 is SGHRS and CDR2 is YFSETQ in the germline V gene. CDR3 in DNA: TGCGCCAGCAGCTTGGCGGGGGGTAGAGACACCATATATTTT. The encoded protein is CASSLAGGRDTIYF. Together with reference TRBV5-1 and TRBJ1-3, the CDR3 gives the full variable domain: KAGVTQTPRYLIKTRGQQVTLSCSPISGHRSVSWYQQTPGQGLQFLFEYFSETQRNKGNFPGRFSGRQFSNSRSEMNVSTLELGDSALYLCASSLAGGRDTIYFGEGSWLTVV.

This clone was counted between two and nine times. The chain links TRBV5-1 to TRBJ1-3; TRBD1 agrees at 10 bases. Germline V CDR1 and CDR2: SGHRS, YFSETQ. The J segment lost 1 base and the V segment lost 4 bases, leaving 2 bases of the junction unmatched. The CDR3 loop spans 15 amino acids. For the CDR3, the DNA is TGCGCCAGCAGCCGGGACAGGGGTTCTGGAAACACCATATATTTT. It translates to CASSRDRGSGNTIYF.

The rearrangement links TRBV4-2 to TRBJ1-5, with D perhaps TRBD1 (5 bases). Trimming stripped 1 base from V and 6 bases from J, with 13 bases between. Germline V gene lookup returns CDR1 LGHNA and CDR2 YNFKEQ. The CDR3 consists of 15 residues. This CDR3 is CASSQGVGPFQPQHF. The CDR3 DNA reads TGTGCCAGCAGCCAAGGCGTGGGGCCCTTTCAGCCCCAGCATTTT.